Listed below are T cell receptor beta chains from one sample, sequenced in a study of blood T cell repertoires in COVID-19. The repertoire was sequenced with immunoSEQ multiplex PCR; TCRdb's copy has only in-frame clones and lacks some. The data show over 110,000 clones, over 75% seen once. The sequencing input was peripheral blood. These receptors all stem from a woman aged 45 to 65 with acute or convalescent COVID-19. Each CDR3 is given without its conserved first and last residue.

cdr3_aa: ASSGQGQVYGYT
v_call: TRBV5-1
j_call: TRBJ1-2

cdr3_aa: ASKGSGQPQH
v_call: TRBV2
j_call: TRBJ1-5

cdr3_aa: ASSPLDRGSNTEAF
v_call: TRBV19
j_call: TRBJ1-1

cdr3_aa: ASSFGQVFVGAF
v_call: TRBV7-9
j_call: TRBJ1-1

cdr3_aa: ASSLMEGQPQH
v_call: TRBV5-1
j_call: TRBJ1-5

cdr3_aa: ASSPPDSSVGTGELF
v_call: TRBV9
j_call: TRBJ2-2

cdr3_aa: ATTQGTEAF
v_call: TRBV24-1
j_call: TRBJ1-1

cdr3_aa: ASSRGGIRLF
v_call: TRBV6-5
j_call: TRBJ1-4

cdr3_aa: ASRYTGEAQH
v_call: TRBV12-3/TRBV12-4
j_call: TRBJ1-5

cdr3_aa: ASSEFPTDNYGYT
v_call: TRBV6-1
j_call: TRBJ1-2

cdr3_aa: ASSESSMNTEAF
v_call: TRBV6-4
j_call: TRBJ1-1

cdr3_aa: ASSLPGQGSLAF
v_call: TRBV7-9
j_call: TRBJ1-1

cdr3_aa: ASSVSGGTGNEQF
v_call: TRBV11-3
j_call: TRBJ2-1